These T cell receptor beta chains were read from a single sample in a study of T cells after yellow fever vaccination. TCRdb re-called the 5' RACE reads with MiXCR, one entry per CDR3 protein. The sample contains hundreds of thousands of distinct CDR3 sequences, approximately 4% of which appear only once. Here the sequenced sample was PBMCs, taken 5 days after the yellow fever booster vaccination. Receptor source: a man younger than 30 who received the YFV17D yellow fever vaccine. Both conserved end residues are part of each CDR3. Clone size is given for some rows only: seen once, a few or many times, or a class if the clone is expanded.

V,size,length,J,CDR3
TRBV5-1,many,15,TRBJ2-1,CASRVDRVGYNEQFF
TRBV4-1,-,12,TRBJ2-7,CASSQGDAEQYF
TRBV10-3,few,15,TRBJ2-2,CAISARGGLGGELFF
TRBV5-4,-,13,TRBJ1-3,CASSFSGENTIYF
TRBV10-3,-,12,TRBJ1-2,CAISDNDEGYTF
TRBV5-1,many,16,TRBJ2-2,CASSLEGRSYTGELFF
TRBV6-6,-,14,TRBJ2-5,CASSLRAWEEAQYF
TRBV10-3,few,13,TRBJ1-1,CAIRGQGDTEAFF
TRBV20-1,-,13,TRBJ1-1,CSARDRRELNAFF
TRBV7-8,few,18,TRBJ2-6,CASSLAMRGSTGANVLTF
TRBV27,many,14,TRBJ1-6,CASSFPGESSPLHF
TRBV3-1,once,14,TRBJ2-7,CPSSPGTRAYEQYF
TRBV7-2,few,16,TRBJ2-3,CASSKTRAGVTITQYF
TRBV7-3,many,12,TRBJ2-2,CASSPDTGELFF
TRBV12-3/TRBV12-4,many,13,TRBJ1-1,CASSPGWSTEAFF
TRBV29-1,many,14,TRBJ2-2,CSVTGQGFTGELFF
TRBV14,-,11,TRBJ2-1,CATGTYNEQFF
TRBV6-5,few,13,TRBJ1-2,CATRGQAPYGYTF
TRBV19,-,16,TRBJ2-3,CASRLLAGGSTDTQYF
TRBV7-2,-,12,TRBJ2-2,CASSWFTGELFF
TRBV5-1,few,20,TRBJ2-1,CASSRRTFTSGGANYNEQFF
TRBV5-1,-,16,TRBJ2-2,CASSSGQGVYTGELFF
TRBV11-2,-,16,TRBJ2-3,CASSSQERTSTDTQYF
TRBV12-3/TRBV12-4,few,14,TRBJ2-3,CASSFGKGGDTQYF
TRBV10-3,few,14,TRBJ1-1,CAIRGQREGTEAFF
TRBV5-1,-,16,TRBJ1-1,CASSLGAQGAGTEAFF
TRBV12-5,-,13,TRBJ1-5,CASGWDKAQPQHF
TRBV4-3,-,16,TRBJ2-2,CASSQPGTSNTGELFF
TRBV5-1,many,14,TRBJ2-3,CASSLSGPRDTQYF
TRBV7-2,many,15,TRBJ1-4,CASSGYGSTNEKLFF
TRBV7-2,many,16,TRBJ1-1,CASSLGGLLLNTEAFF